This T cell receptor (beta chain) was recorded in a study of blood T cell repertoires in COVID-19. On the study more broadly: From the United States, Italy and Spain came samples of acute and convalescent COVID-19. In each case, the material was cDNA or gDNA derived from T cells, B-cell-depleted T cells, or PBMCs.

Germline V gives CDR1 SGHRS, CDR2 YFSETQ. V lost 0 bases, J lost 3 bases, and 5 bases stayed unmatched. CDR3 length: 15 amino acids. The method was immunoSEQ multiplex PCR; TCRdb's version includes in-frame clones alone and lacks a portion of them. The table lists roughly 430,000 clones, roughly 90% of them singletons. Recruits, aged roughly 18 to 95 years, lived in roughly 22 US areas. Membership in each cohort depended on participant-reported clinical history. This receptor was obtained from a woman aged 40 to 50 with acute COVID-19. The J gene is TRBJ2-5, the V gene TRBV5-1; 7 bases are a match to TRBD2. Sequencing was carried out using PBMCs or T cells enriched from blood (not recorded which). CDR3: CASSLGGLAEETQYF. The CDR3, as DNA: TGCGCCAGCAGCTTGGGCGGGCTAGCGGAAGAGACCCAGTACTTC. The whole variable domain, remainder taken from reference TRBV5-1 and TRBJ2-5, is KAGVTQTPRYLIKTRGQQVTLSCSPISGHRSVSWYQQTPGQGLQFLFEYFSETQRNKGNFPGRFSGRQFSNSRSEMNVSTLELGDSALYLCASSLGGLAEETQYFGPGTRLLVL.